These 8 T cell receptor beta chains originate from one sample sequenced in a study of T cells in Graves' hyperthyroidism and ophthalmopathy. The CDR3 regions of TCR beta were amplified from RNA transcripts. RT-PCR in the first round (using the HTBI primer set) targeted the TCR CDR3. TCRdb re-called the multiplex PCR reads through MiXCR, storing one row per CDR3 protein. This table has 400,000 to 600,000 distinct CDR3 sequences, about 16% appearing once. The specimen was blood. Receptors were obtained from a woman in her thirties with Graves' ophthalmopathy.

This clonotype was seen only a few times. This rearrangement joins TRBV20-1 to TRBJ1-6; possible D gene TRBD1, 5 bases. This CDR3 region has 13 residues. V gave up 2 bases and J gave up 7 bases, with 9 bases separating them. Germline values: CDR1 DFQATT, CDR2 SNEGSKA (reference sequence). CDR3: CSARIQGNSPLHF. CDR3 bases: TGCAGTGCTAGAATTCAGGGAAATTCACCCCTCCACTTT.

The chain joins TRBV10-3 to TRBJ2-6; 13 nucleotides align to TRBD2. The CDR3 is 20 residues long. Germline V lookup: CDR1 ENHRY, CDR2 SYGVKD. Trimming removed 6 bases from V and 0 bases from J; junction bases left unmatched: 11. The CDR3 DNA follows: TGTGCCATCAGCCCCGGGACTAGCGGGACGTACCTCTCTGGGGCCAACGTCCTGACTTTC. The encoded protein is CAISPGTSGTYLSGANVLTF.

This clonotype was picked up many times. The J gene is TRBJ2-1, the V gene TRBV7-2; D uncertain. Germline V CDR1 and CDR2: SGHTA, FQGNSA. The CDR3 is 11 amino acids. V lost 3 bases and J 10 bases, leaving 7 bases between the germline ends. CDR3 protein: CASSFSEEQFF. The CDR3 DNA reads TGTGCCAGCAGCTTCAGTGAGGAGCAGTTCTTC.

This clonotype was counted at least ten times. In DNA form, the CDR3 reads TGTGCCAGCAGGGACACCTATAATTCACCCCTCCACTTT. Protein sequence: CASRDTYNSPLHF. V usage is TRBV6-1 and J usage is TRBJ1-6; a possible D gene is TRBD1 (5 bases). This CDR3 region has 13 residues. V lost 6 bases to trimming and J lost 2 bases, with 5 bases between them. Germline V gives CDR1 MNHNS, CDR2 SASEGT.

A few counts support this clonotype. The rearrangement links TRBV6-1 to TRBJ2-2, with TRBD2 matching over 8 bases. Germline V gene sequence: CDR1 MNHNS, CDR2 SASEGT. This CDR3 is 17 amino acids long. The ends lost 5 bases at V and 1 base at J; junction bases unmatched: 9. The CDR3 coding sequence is TGTGCCAGCAGTTTCCTGACTAGCGAGAAGAACACCGGGGAGCTGTTTTTT. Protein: CASSFLTSEKNTGELFF.

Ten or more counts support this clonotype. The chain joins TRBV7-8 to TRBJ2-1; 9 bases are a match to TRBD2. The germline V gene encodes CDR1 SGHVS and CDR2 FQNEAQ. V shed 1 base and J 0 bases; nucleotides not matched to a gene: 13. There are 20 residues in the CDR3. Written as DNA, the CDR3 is TGTGCCAGCAGCTTAGGTCGACTAGCGGTTACCAACAGCTCCTACAATGAGCAGTTCTTC. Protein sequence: CASSLGRLAVTNSSYNEQFF. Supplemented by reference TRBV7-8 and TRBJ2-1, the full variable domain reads GAGVSQSPRYKVAKRGQDVALRCDPISGHVSLFWYQQALGQGPEFLTYFQNEAQLDKSGLPSDRFFAERPEGSVSTLKIQRTQQEDSAVYLCASSLGRLAVTNSSYNEQFFGPGTRLTVL.

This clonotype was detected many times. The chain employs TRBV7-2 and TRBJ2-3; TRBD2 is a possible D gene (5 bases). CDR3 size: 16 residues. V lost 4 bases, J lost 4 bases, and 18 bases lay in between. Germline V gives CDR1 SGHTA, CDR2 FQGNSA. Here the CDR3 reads CASSSWTPAAADTQYF. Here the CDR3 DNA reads TGTGCCAGCAGCTCCTGGACTCCAGCGGCGGCAGATACGCAGTATTTT.

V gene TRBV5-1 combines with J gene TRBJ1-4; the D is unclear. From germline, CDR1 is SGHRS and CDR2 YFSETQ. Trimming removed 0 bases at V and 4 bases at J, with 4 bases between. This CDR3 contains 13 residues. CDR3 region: CASSLEINEKLFF. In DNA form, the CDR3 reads TGCGCCAGCAGCTTGGAAATTAATGAAAAACTGTTTTTT.